These T cell receptor beta chains were read from a single sample in a study of blood T cell repertoires in COVID-19. The data were produced by immunoSEQ multiplex PCR, yet TCRdb's version contains in-frame clones alone and is incomplete. Here the sample spans approximately 120,000 clones, about 70% being singletons. Sequenced input: peripheral blood. These receptor sequences come from an older woman with acute or convalescent COVID-19. Each CDR3 is given with its conserved first and last residue. Each record gives: V gene, J gene, clone size, D gene, CDR3 DNA, CDR3 protein. The D gene is left open where the match is weak. Clone size is stated in some rows and not others, as once, few, many or a class when expanded.

TRBV7-9	TRBJ1-3	-	-	TGTGCCAGCAGCATATCCGGGACATCTGGAAACACCATATATTTT	CASSISGTSGNTIYF
TRBV6-1	TRBJ2-7	-	TRBD1	TGTGCCAGCAATTATCCGGGACAGGGTTCCGAGCAGTACTTC	CASNYPGQGSEQYF
TRBV29-1	TRBJ2-7	many	-	TGCAGCGCCACAGGGCGGGCCTACGAGCAGTACTTC	CSATGRAYEQYF
TRBV11-2	TRBJ2-7	-	TRBD1	TGTGCCAGCAGCCTACTCGACAGGGTTGTGTACGAGCAGTACTTC	CASSLLDRVVYEQYF
TRBV28	TRBJ1-2	-	TRBD1	TGTGCCAGCAGTGCAGAGGGACAGGGCAGGGGCTACACCTTC	CASSAEGQGRGYTF
TRBV2	TRBJ2-7	-	TRBD2	TGTGCCAGCAGTGAACACCGGGGGACTAGCGGGCGCTACGAGCAGTACTTC	CASSEHRGTSGRYEQYF
TRBV9	TRBJ2-7	-	TRBD2	TGTGCCAGCAGCGTAGGAAGCGGGGGATATAGCGAGCAGTACTTC	CASSVGSGGYSEQYF
TRBV10-3	TRBJ1-1	-	TRBD1	TGTGCCATCAGTCCTATACAGGGGGGGAACACTGAAGCTTTCTTT	CAISPIQGGNTEAFF
TRBV7-8	TRBJ2-7	-	-	TGTGCCAGCAGCTCTAATGCAGTGCGCGGCGAGCAGTACTTC	CASSSNAVRGEQYF
TRBV19	TRBJ2-2	-	TRBD1	TGTGCCAGTAGTATATTCAGGGGGCCTAACACCGGGGAGCTGTTTTTT	CASSIFRGPNTGELFF
TRBV5-1	TRBJ1-2	-	-	TGCGCCAGCAGCTTGGCAGGAACTAACTATGGCTACACCTTC	CASSLAGTNYGYTF
TRBV5-5	TRBJ1-1	-	-	TGTGCCAGCAGCTTCCCCGGCACTGAAGCTTTCTTT	CASSFPGTEAFF
TRBV19	TRBJ1-6	many	TRBD1	TGTGCCAGTAGTGGAGGACAGGGCCCAAATTCACCCCTCCACTTT	CASSGGQGPNSPLHF
TRBV10-3	TRBJ2-2	once	-	TGTGCCATCGCTGGACAGTTGAACACCGGGGAGCTGTTTTTT	CAIAGQLNTGELFF
TRBV3-1/TRBV3-2	TRBJ1-6	-	-	TGTGCCAGCAGCCAAGGGTTAGGGGACTATAATTCACCCCTCCACTTT	CASSQGLGDYNSPLHF
TRBV7-2	TRBJ1-3	once	-	TGTGCCAGCAGCAGGACAGTTCACTCTGGAAACACCATATATTTT	CASSRTVHSGNTIYF
TRBV7-9	TRBJ2-3	-	-	TGTGCCAGCAGCTTAGCGCTTGTCCGGCAGGGGATAGATACGCAGTATTTT	CASSLALVRQGIDTQYF
TRBV7-9	TRBJ2-3	-	-	TGTGCCAGCAGCTTAAGCGGCACAGATACGCAGTATTTT	CASSLSGTDTQYF
TRBV7-6	TRBJ1-2	-	TRBD1	TGTGCCAGCAGCTTAGGGGACAGGGAGGATGGCTACACCTTC	CASSLGDREDGYTF
TRBV25-1	TRBJ1-1	many	-	TGTGCCAGCAGTGAAGGGGCAGGGTGGGGCACTGAAGCTTTCTTT	CASSEGAGWGTEAFF
TRBV7-2	TRBJ1-4	-	TRBD1	TGTGCCAGCAGCGACGACGGACAGGGGGGAGAAAAACTGTTTTTT	CASSDDGQGGEKLFF
TRBV28	TRBJ2-5	-	-	TGTGCCAGCAGTTTGGGCGGGGCACTACAAGAGACCCAGTACTTC	CASSLGGALQETQYF
TRBV5-5	TRBJ1-2	-	-	TGTGCCAGCAGCTTGGATGGGGGAGGGTATGGCTACACCTTC	CASSLDGGGYGYTF
TRBV30	TRBJ1-5	once	TRBD1	TGTGCCTGGGAAAGGACAGGGGGTAATCAGCCCCAGCATTTT	CAWERTGGNQPQHF
TRBV21-1	TRBJ1-6	few	-	TGTGCCAGCAGCAAAGCGCAGGTCGACAATTCACCCCTCCACTTT	CASSKAQVDNSPLHF
TRBV29-1	TRBJ1-1	few	-	TGCAGCGTTGAACCGCATGGAGGGCGGACTGAAGCTTTCTTT	CSVEPHGGRTEAFF
TRBV27	TRBJ2-3	-	TRBD2	TGTGCCAGCGCCTTATCCGCTCCGCGCGGGGGGGCCCAAGCAGATACGCAGTATTTT	CASALSAPRGGAQADTQYF
TRBV11-2	TRBJ1-1	-	-	TGTGCCAGCAGCTACAATGCCGGTGAGGGCACTGAAGCTTTCTTT	CASSYNAGEGTEAFF
TRBV15	TRBJ2-4	-	-	TGTGCCACCAGCAGAAGGCAGGGTACCAAAAACATTCAGTACTTC	CATSRRQGTKNIQYF